The sequence of this TCR beta chain was determined in a study of blood T cell repertoires in COVID-19. Here immunoSEQ multiplex PCR was the method, and the copy in TCRdb shows in-frame clones only, minus some. The sample records just over 300,000 clones, 89% being singletons. Cohorts were assigned according to the clinical history that participants reported. Recovered status in Cohort 3 required two negative PCRs, clearance, or symptom resolution. The origin of this receptor is a woman between 35 and 50 years old who had recovered from COVID-19. Sequenced sample: PBMCs or T cells enriched from blood (not recorded which).

The CDR3 bases are TGTGCCAGCAGGAGGACAGCTAACTATGGCTACACCTTC. It specifies CASRRTANYGYTF. This chain uses TRBV28 with TRBJ1-2; a possible D gene is TRBD1 (6 bases). The V gene lost 6 bases and the J gene lost 0 bases, with 8 bases spanning the gap. Germline CDR1 reads MDHEN; CDR2 reads SYDVKM. CDR3 size: 13 residues.